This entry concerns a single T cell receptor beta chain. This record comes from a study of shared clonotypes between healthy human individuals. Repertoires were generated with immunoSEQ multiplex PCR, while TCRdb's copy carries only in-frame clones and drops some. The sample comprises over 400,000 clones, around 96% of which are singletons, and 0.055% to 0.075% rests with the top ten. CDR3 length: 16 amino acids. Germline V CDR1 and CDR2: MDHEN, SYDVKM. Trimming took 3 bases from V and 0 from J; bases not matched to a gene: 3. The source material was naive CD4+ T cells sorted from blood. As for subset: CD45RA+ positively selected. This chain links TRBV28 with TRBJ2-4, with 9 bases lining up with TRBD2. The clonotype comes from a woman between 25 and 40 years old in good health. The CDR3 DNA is TGTGCCAGCAGTTTTGCGGGGGGGGTAGCCAAAAACATTCAGTACTTC. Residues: CASSFAGGVAKNIQYF.